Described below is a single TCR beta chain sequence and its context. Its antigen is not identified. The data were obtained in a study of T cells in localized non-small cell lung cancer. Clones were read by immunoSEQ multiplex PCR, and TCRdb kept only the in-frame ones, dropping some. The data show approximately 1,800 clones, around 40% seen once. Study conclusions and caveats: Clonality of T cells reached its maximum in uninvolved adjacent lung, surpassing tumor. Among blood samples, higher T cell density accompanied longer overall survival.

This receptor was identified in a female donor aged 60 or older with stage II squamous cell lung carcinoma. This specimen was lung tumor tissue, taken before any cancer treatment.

CDR3 sequence: CAWSPGQGIEAFF. For the CDR3, the DNA is TGTGCCTGGAGCCCGGGACAGGGGATTGAAGCTTTCTTT. The V call is TRBV30, the J call TRBJ1-1, with 10 bases aligning to TRBD1. This CDR3 has 13 amino acids. Germline V gene lookup returns CDR1 GTSNPN and CDR2 SVGIG (reference sequence). J gave up 7 bases and V 3 bases, and 5 bases lay outside the gene matches.